This TCR beta chain derives from a study of T cell responses to AZD1222 COVID-19 vaccine (dated by TCRdb to the early 2020s). A note on the overall study: AZD1222 recipients with second doses at about 4 weeks or about 12 weeks were pooled, because spike-specific TCR depth and breadth did not differ between schedules. A total of approximately 240 trial participants underwent TCR sequencing, of whom roughly 210 received two doses of AZD1222 and about 25 received two doses of the MenACWY control vaccine. Trial participants were enrolled into age subgroups of 18-55, 56-69 and 70-plus years, which contained roughly 140, 27 and 60 TCR-sequenced participants, respectively.

General findings and caveats noted by the study authors: Most participants were white British and females outnumbered males, and the authors suggested that clonal diversity may have been underestimated. Epitopes outside the regions mutated in the B.1.351 and B.1.1.7 variants were reportedly recognized by nearly half of the unique spike-specific TCRs. After two AZD1222 doses, both the breadth and the depth of spike-specific TCRs were significantly higher than at day 0 and than in MenACWY recipients. The 56-69-year group was small, and its depth increase did not reach significance, likely because of low power. Because no day 14 peak-response samples were available, repertoires were characterized only after the peak T cell response. Vaccine-associated CD4 TCRs spanned the whole spike protein, with dominant responses in regions 160-218 and 743-854. Conclusions about previously exposed vaccinees are limited because only a handful of AZD1222 recipients were SARS-CoV-2 seropositive at baseline.

V is cut by 6 bases and J by 5 bases, and the space between the germline ends is 11 bases. From its cysteine to its phenylalanine, the CDR3 spans 13 amino acids. The read is trimmed to its CDR3 DNA, 39 bases read in frame from base 1. The CDR3 regions of human TCRbeta chains were analyzed by immunosequencing. Under the source paper's analysis protocol: Repertoire TCRs were matched against a reference library of SARS-CoV-2-specific TCRs generated with the MIRA antigen-specificity platform. Breadth was defined as the fraction of unique TCRs that were SARS-CoV-2-associated, and depth was defined as the fraction of total T cells that were SARS-CoV-2-associated. Each spike-specific TCR was assigned to its reactive spike region and to a CD4 or CD8 class using the MIRA data. Log10-transformed breadth and depth values were compared by one-way ANOVA with Sidak's multiple comparisons tests. TCRdb stores this immuneACCESS table with in-frame sequences only. Part of the clones is absent; in the studies checked, under half of the shortfall reflects unresolved V genes, and no reason is known for the rest. V and J calls and clone size come straight from that table; D and trimming were deduced from the DNA. For this sample there are more than 150,000 clones; more than 80% appear just once. The top ten constitute 5% to 7% of the sample.

By how much of the sample it makes up, this clone is medium-sized (0.01 to 0.1%). Its binding antigen is unknown. No clone much larger than this one lies a single base away; base qualities are absent. What the time point label conveys for this sample: baseline before first vaccination. Vaccinee samples came from UK trials COV001 and COV002, including a single-blind randomized controlled phase 2/3 trial of AZD1222 (ChAdOx1 nCoV-19) in healthy adults. For TCRbeta chain sequencing, PBMC samples from trial participants were taken at day 0 and at day 28 after the second dose. Specimen: peripheral blood, collected on day 0 of AZD1222 vaccination. This clonotype was sampled from an adult in good health. The V gene is TRBV12-3 or TRBV12-4 and the J gene is TRBJ1-5; no D gene can be assigned with confidence. In nucleotide form, the sequence is TGTGCCAGCAGCTTCGGTGGCTATCAGCCCCAGCATTTT. This encodes CASSFGGYQPQHF.